The T cell receptor (beta chain) under discussion was sequenced for a study of T cells after yellow fever vaccination. Making TCR cDNA involved 5'RACE template switching, which added UMIs and a universal primer site. A single record per CDR3 protein comes from TCRdb applying MiXCR to the 5' RACE reads. Among over 150,000 distinct CDR3 sequences listed, about 7% were seen once. CDR3 length equals 13 residues. Trimming left V 2 bases short and J 4 bases short, with 9 bases between. The germline gives CDR1 SGHDT, CDR2 YYEEEE. This clonotype has a handful of counts. Antigen: not known. Broader study findings: Repertoires sorted by FACS could include abundant clonotypes that are contaminants from the bulk population. Clonotypes shared by both compartments, CD4 and CD8, made up a small share.

The sequence was collected from a man aged 18 to 30 who received the YFV17D yellow fever vaccine. The sequenced sample was CD4+ T cells sorted from PBMCs, obtained roughly 5 days after the first yellow fever vaccination. The chain carries TRBV5-6 and TRBJ2-5; D is ambiguous. CDR3 region: CASSFTSTETQYF. CDR3 bases: TGTGCCAGCAGCTTTACCAGCACAGAGACCCAGTACTTC.